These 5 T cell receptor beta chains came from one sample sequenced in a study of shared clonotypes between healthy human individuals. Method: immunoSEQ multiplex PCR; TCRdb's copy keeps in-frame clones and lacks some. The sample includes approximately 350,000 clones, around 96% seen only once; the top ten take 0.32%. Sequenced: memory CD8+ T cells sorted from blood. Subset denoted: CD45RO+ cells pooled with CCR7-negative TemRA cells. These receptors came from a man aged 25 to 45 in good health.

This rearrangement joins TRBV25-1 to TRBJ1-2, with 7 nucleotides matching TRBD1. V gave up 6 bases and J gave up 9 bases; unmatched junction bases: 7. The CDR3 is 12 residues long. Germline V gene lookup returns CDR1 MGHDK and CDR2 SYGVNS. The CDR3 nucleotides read TGTGCCAGCAGATCGACAGGGCGAAGCTACACCTTC. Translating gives CASRSTGRSYTF.

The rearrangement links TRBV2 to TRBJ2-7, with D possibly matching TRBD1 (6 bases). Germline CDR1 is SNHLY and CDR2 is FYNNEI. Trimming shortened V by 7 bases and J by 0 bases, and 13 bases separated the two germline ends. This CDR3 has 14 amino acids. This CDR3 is CASNRDRPSYEQYF. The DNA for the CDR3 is TGTGCCAGCAACCGAGACAGGCCCTCCTACGAGCAGTACTTC. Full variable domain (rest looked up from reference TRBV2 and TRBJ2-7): EPEVTQTPSHQVTQMGQEVILRCVPISNHLYFYWYRQILGQKVEFLVSFYNNEISEKSEIFDDQFSVERPDGSNFTLKIRSTKLEDSAMYFCASNRDRPSYEQYFGPGTRLTVT.

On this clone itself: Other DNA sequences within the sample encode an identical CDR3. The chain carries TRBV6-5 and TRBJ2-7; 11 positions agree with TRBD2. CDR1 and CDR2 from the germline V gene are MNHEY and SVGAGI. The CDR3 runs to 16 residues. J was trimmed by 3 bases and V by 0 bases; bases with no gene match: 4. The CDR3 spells CASSYSGLAGLYEQYF. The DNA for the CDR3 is TGTGCCAGCAGTTACTCAGGACTAGCGGGCCTCTACGAGCAGTACTTC.

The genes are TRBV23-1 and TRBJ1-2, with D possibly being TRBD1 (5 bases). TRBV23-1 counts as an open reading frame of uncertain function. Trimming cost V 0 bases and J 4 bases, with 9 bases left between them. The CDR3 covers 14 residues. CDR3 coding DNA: TGCGCCAGCAGTCAATCGGGGCGCTTCTATGGCTACACCTTC. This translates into CASSQSGRFYGYTF.

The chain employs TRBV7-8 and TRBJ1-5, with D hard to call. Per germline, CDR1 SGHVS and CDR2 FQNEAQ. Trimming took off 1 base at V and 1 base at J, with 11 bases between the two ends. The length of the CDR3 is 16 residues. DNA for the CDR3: TGTGCCAGCAGCTTAGACCCCAGGAGGAGCAATCAGCCCCAGCATTTT. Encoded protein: CASSLDPRRSNQPQHF.